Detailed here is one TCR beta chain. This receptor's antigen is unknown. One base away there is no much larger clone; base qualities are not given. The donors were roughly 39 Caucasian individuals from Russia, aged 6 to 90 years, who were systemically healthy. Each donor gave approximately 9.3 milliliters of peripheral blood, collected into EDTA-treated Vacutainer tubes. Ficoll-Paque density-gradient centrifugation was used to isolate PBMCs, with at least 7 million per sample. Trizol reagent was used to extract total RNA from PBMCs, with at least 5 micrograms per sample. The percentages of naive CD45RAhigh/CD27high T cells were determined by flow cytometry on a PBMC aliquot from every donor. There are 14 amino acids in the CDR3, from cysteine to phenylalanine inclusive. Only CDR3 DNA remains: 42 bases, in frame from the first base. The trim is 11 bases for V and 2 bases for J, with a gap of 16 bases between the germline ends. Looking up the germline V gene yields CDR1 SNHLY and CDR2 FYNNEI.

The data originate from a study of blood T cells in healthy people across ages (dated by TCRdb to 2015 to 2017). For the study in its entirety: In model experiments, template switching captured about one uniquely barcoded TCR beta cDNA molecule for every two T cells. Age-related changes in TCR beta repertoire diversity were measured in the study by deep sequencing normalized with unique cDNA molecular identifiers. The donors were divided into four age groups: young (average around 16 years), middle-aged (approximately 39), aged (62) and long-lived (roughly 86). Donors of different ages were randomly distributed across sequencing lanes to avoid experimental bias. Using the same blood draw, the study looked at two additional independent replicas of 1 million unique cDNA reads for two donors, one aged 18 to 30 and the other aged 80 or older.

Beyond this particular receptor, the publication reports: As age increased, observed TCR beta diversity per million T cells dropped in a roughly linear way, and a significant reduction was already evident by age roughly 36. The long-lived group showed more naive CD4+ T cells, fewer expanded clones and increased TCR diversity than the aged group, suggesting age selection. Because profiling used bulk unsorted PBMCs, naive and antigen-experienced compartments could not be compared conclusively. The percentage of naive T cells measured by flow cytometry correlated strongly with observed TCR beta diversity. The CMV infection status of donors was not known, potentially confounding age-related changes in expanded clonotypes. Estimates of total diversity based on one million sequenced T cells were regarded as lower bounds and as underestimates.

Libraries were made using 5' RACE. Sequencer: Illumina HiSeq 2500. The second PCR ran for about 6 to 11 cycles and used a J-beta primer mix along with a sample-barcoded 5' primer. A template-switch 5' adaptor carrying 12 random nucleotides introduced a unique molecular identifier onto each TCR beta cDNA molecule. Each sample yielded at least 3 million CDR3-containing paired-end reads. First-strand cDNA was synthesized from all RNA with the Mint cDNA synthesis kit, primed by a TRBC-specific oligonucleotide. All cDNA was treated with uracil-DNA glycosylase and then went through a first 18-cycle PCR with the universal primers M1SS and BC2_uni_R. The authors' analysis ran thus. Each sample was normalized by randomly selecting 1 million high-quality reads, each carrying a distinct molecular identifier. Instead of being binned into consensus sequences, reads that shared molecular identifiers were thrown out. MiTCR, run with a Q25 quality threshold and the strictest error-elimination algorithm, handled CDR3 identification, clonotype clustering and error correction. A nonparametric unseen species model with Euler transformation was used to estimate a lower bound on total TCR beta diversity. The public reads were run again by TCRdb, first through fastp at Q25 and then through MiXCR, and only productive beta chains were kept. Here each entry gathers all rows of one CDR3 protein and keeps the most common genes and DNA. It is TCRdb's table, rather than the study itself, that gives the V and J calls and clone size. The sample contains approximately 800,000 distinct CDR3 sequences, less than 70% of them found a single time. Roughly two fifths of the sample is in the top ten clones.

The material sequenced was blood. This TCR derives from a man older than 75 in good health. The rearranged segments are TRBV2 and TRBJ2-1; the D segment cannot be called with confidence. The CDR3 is CASLSGVTYNEQFF. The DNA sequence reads TGTGCCTCTTTATCAGGTGTAACCTACAATGAGCAGTTCTTC.